This passage covers 14 T cell receptor beta chains from one sample sequenced in a study of shared clonotypes between healthy human individuals. TCRdb's copy holds only in-frame clones and misses some; the assay was immunoSEQ multiplex PCR. Found here are roughly 510,000 clones, about 75% of them singletons; the top ten hold about 12%. Sequenced: PBMCs. Receptor source: a woman aged 40 to 50 in good health. Some clones in this sample may be carry-over from other donors' samples.

This clone has more than one count but fewer than ten. The chain links TRBV29-1 to TRBJ2-5, with D uncertain. From germline, CDR1 is SQVTM and CDR2 ANQGSEA. The germline V and J ends were trimmed by 4 bases and 4 bases, with 10 bases remaining between them. CDR3 length equals 12 residues. CDR3 residues: CSVGDVLETQYF. The CDR3 DNA sequence: TGCAGCGTTGGCGATGTGTTAGAGACCCAGTACTTC.

The chain links TRBV5-6 to TRBJ2-1; tentative D call: TRBD2 (6 bases). V was clipped by 4 bases and J by 1 base, with 12 bases between them. CDR3 length equals 15 residues. CDR1 and CDR2 from the germline V gene are SGHDT and YYEEEE. The CDR3 coding sequence is TGTGCCAGCAGCCCCAGACTAGTTTCCTACAATGAGCAGTTCTTC. Translation gives CASSPRLVSYNEQFF.

This clone occurred a few times. The rearrangement joins TRBV9 to TRBJ1-4; possibly TRBD1 for D (5 bases). Germline V gene data show CDR1 as SGDLS and CDR2 as YYNGEE. Trimming shortened V by 3 bases and J by 8 bases, and 17 bases separated the two germline ends. CDR3 length equals 15 residues. The CDR3 DNA reads TGTGCCAGCAGCGATCGCAGGGATTCGAGAGAAAAACTGTTTTTT. This codes for CASSDRRDSREKLFF.

The V gene is TRBV10-3, the J gene TRBJ2-1, with D perhaps being TRBD1 or TRBD2 (6 bases each). The CDR3 has 13 residues. The V gene lost 3 bases and the J gene lost 9 bases, with 12 bases spanning the gap. Looked up from germline, CDR1 is ENHRY and CDR2 is SYGVKD. For the CDR3, the DNA is TGTGCCATCAGTGAACGGGGGCCTTCTGAGCAGTTCTTC. Translation gives CAISERGPSEQFF.

This sequence joins TRBV13 and TRBJ2-2; 11 bases agree with TRBD2. In germline, CDR1 is PRHDT, CDR2 FYEKMQ (reference sequence). V was clipped by 5 bases and J by 7 bases; unmatched bases: 6. The CDR3 length is 15 residues. CDR3 amino acids: CASSRLAGRHGELFF. The CDR3 coding sequence is TGTGCCAGCAGCAGACTAGCGGGAAGGCACGGGGAGCTGTTTTTT. The full variable domain, in which reference TRBV13 and TRBJ2-2 provide the parts outside the CDR3, is AAGVIQSPRHLIKEKRETATLKCYPIPRHDTVYWYQQGPGQDPQFLISFYEKMQSDKGSIPDRFSAQQFSDYHSELNMSSLELGDSALYFCASSRLAGRHGELFFGEGSRLTVL.

The chain links TRBV29-1 to TRBJ2-5, with no clear D. V lost 0 bases and J lost 5, with 10 bases in between. From germline, CDR1 is SQVTM and CDR2 ANQGSEA. The CDR3 contains 13 residues. The CDR3 DNA reads TGCAGCGTTGAAGATCGTGTTTGGGAGACCCAGTACTTC. Protein sequence: CSVEDRVWETQYF.

This clone was observed many times. The chain joins TRBV9 to TRBJ2-4; D uncertain. CDR1 SGDLS and CDR2 YYNGEE come from the germline V gene. The CDR3 loop spans 13 amino acids. Trimming removed 0 bases at V and 9 bases at J, with 10 bases between. CDR3 loop: CASSVESSSIQYF. CDR3 in DNA: TGTGCCAGCAGCGTAGAATCGAGCAGCATTCAGTACTTC.

The chain employs TRBV4-1 and TRBJ2-7; D ambiguous. Germline CDR1 is MGHRA and CDR2 is YSYEKL. Trimming took 0 bases from V and 4 from J, leaving 13 bases between them. The CDR3 covers 15 residues. CDR3 in amino acids: CASSQEQTPSYEQYF. The CDR3 DNA is TGCGCCAGCAGCCAAGAGCAAACCCCATCTTACGAGCAGTACTTC.

J is TRBJ2-3 and V is TRBV11-2; D remains ambiguous. The CDR3 consists of 12 residues. V was pared by 4 bases and J by 4 bases, with 6 bases between. Germline CDR1 is SGHAT and CDR2 is FQNNGV. This CDR3 reads CASSYPADTQYF. Written as DNA, the CDR3 is TGTGCCAGCAGCTATCCAGCAGATACGCAGTATTTT.

The V and J genes are TRBV9 and TRBJ2-1, with 7 bases aligning to TRBD2. Germline V CDR1 and CDR2: SGDLS, YYNGEE. The CDR3 contains 16 residues. Losses at the gene ends were 0 bases for V and 4 bases for J; bases not matched to a gene: 7. Written as DNA, the CDR3 is TGTGCCAGCAGCGTAGAGGGTAGCGGGCTATACAATGAGCAGTTCTTC. The encoded protein is CASSVEGSGLYNEQFF.

On this clone: Other DNA sequences of this sample code for an identical CDR3. The rearrangement uses TRBV19 and TRBJ1-1; TRBD1 agrees at 8 bases. The germline V gene has CDR1 LNHDA and CDR2 SQIVND (reference sequence). This CDR3 has 13 amino acids. The V and J ends lost 4 bases and 5 bases, in that order; junction bases with no gene match: 3. The CDR3 bases are TGTGCCAGTAGTACGACAGGGGATACTGAAGCTTTCTTT. It yields the protein CASSTTGDTEAFF.

The chain has TRBV18 and TRBJ1-2, with D uncertain. Germline V gives CDR1 KGHSH, CDR2 LQKENI. CDR3 length: 15 amino acids. V shed 2 bases and J shed 1 base, with 11 bases lying between them. CDR3 sequence reads: CASSPGEEGNYGYTF. The CDR3, as DNA: TGTGCCAGCTCACCAGGGGAGGAGGGTAACTATGGCTACACCTTC.

J is TRBJ2-3 and V is TRBV5-8; 8 nucleotides match TRBD2. The CDR3 extends over 16 amino acids. V dropped 2 bases and J dropped 0; count of bases not matched to a gene: 5. Germline CDR1 is SGHTS and CDR2 is YDEGEE. Here the CDR3 DNA reads TGTGCCAGCAGCTTAGCCGGGAGGGCCAGCACAGATACGCAGTATTTT. It specifies CASSLAGRASTDTQYF.

The rearrangement uses TRBV11-1 and TRBJ2-1, with D perhaps TRBD1 or TRBD2 (5 bases each). V gave up 2 bases and J gave up 6 bases, with 26 bases separating them. CDR3 length: 19 amino acids. In germline, CDR1 is SGHAT, CDR2 FQDESV (reference sequence). CDR3: CASSLLWGFSDLGLNEQFF. CDR3 nucleotide sequence: TGTGCCAGCAGCTTACTTTGGGGGTTCTCGGACCTAGGCCTCAATGAGCAGTTCTTC.